The 3 T cell receptor beta chains below all came from one sample that was sequenced in a study of cytomegalovirus exposure and HLA in healthy donors. This PCR relied on a set of 60 Vbeta primers and 13 Jbeta primers. This table comes from immunoSEQ multiplex PCR, and its TCRdb copy is limited to in-frame clones, with some not included. The repertoire holds more than 95,000 clones, with over 70% as singletons. Sequencing used PBMCs. Every receptor here comes from a man aged 35-49 years in good health and CMV-seropositive.

This clone has a handful of counts. The chain recombines TRBV6-6 with TRBJ1-5, with D hard to call. V lost 6 bases and J 5 bases, leaving 11 bases between the germline ends. The germline CDR1 and CDR2 sequences are MNHNY and SVGAGI (reference sequence). This CDR3 spans 13 amino acids. CDR3: CASSLRRDQPQHF. CDR3 DNA sequence: TGTGCCAGCAGCCTAAGGAGGGATCAGCCCCAGCATTTT.

This chain uses TRBV15 with TRBJ1-1, with 7 positions matching TRBD1. Trimming cost V 5 bases and J 1 base; bases outside gene matches: 22. This CDR3 region has 20 residues. Germline V gives CDR1 LNHNV, CDR2 YYDKDF (reference sequence). CDR3: CATSRKAFGQALSTNTEAFF. The CDR3 nucleotides are TGTGCCACCAGCCGAAAGGCCTTTGGACAGGCCCTGAGCACGAACACTGAAGCTTTCTTT. Together with reference TRBV15 and TRBJ1-1, the CDR3 gives the full variable domain: DAMVIQNPRYQVTQFGKPVTLSCSQTLNHNVMYWYQQKSSQAPKLLFHYYDKDFNNEADTPDNFQSRRPNTSFCFLDIRSPGLGDTAMYLCATSRKAFGQALSTNTEAFFGQGTRLTVV.

The CDR3 coding sequence is TGCAGCGTGATTTATGACAGGGAAACTGAAGCTTTCTTT. This gives the protein CSVIYDRETEAFF. The chain carries TRBV29-1 and TRBJ1-1, with 7 bases identical to TRBD1. J was trimmed by 5 bases and V by 6 bases; bases with no gene match: 9. Germline CDR1 reads SQVTM; CDR2 reads ANQGSEA. This CDR3 is built from 13 residues.